Below, 3 T cell receptor beta chains from the same sample are listed, as sequenced in a study of blood T cell repertoires in COVID-19. Repertoires were generated with immunoSEQ multiplex PCR, while TCRdb's copy carries only in-frame clones and drops some. Here the sample spans 48,000 or so clones, 90% being singletons. Material for sequencing was peripheral blood. The receptors come from a human donor in a cohort sampled during active COVID-19.

This chain connects TRBV7-9 to TRBJ2-5; TRBD2 might be the D (6 bases). Trimming removed 0 bases at V and 5 bases at J, with 13 bases between. The CDR3 is made up of 15 amino acids. Germline CDR1 and CDR2: SEHNR and FQNEAQ (reference sequence). The DNA for the CDR3 is TGTGCCAGCAGCTTAGCTCAGGGAGGTTCCGAGACCCAGTACTTC. It yields the protein CASSLAQGGSETQYF. Combining the CDR3 with reference TRBV7-9 and TRBJ2-5 gives the whole variable domain DTGVSQNPRHKITKRGQNVTFRCDPISEHNRLYWYRQTLGQGPEFLTYFQNEAQLEKSRLLSDRFSAERPKGSFSTLEIQRTEQGDSAMYLCASSLAQGGSETQYFGPGTRLLVL.

The V gene is TRBV6-5, the J gene TRBJ1-1, with 9 bases identical to TRBD1. Trimming cost V 6 bases and J 2 bases; bases outside gene matches: 4. The germline V gene has CDR1 MNHEY and CDR2 SVGAGI. The CDR3 runs 14 residues. CDR3 coding DNA: TGTGCCAGCAGCTTACAGGGGGCTAACACTGAAGCTTTCTTT. Translated, it gives CASSLQGANTEAFF.

CDR3 region: CATRLQTGSGKLFF. The CDR3 region has the DNA TGCGCCACCCGCCTTCAGACAGGATCGGGAAAACTGTTTTTT. The chain recombines TRBV5-1 with TRBJ1-4; weak D call: TRBD1 (6 bases). Germline CDR1 and CDR2: SGHRS and YFSETQ. CDR3 length: 14 amino acids. Trimming stripped 9 bases from V and 10 bases from J, with 22 bases between.